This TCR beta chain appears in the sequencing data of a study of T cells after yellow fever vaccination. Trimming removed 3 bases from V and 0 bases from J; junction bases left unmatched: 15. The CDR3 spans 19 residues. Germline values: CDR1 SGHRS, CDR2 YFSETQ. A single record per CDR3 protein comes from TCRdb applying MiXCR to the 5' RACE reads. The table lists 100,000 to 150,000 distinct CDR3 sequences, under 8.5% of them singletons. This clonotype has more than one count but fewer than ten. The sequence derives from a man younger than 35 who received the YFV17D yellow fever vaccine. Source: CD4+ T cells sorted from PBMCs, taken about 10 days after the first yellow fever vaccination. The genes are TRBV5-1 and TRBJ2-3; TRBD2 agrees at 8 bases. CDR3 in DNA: TGCGCCAGCAGCTCCCCCGGTCAAGGAGCGGGGGATAGCACAGATACGCAGTATTTT. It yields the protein CASSSPGQGAGDSTDTQYF.